A few counts support the clone carrying this T cell receptor (beta chain). Data came from immunoSEQ multiplex PCR; TCRdb stores just in-frame clones and leaves some out. The table lists some 370,000 clones, 70% to 90% of them singletons. The data were taken from a study of blood T cell repertoires in COVID-19. Study-wide background: The analysed material was cDNA or gDNA that came from T cells, B-cell-depleted T cells, or PBMCs.

Looked up from germline, CDR1 is MNHEY and CDR2 is SVGAGI. This CDR3 spans 14 amino acids. The germline V and J ends were trimmed by 2 bases and 7 bases, with 11 bases remaining between them. Specimen: peripheral blood. The TCR was taken from a middle-aged man with acute or convalescent COVID-19. The V and J genes are TRBV6-5 and TRBJ1-4, with D perhaps matching TRBD1 (6 bases). The DNA for the CDR3 is TGTGCCAGCAGTTACAACTTCAGGGGTGAAAAACTGTTTTTT. It encodes CASSYNFRGEKLFF.